This T cell receptor (beta chain) was profiled in a study of cytomegalovirus exposure and HLA in healthy donors. Primers for the PCR totalled 60 Vbeta and 13 Jbeta. Sequenced by immunoSEQ multiplex PCR; TCRdb stores in-frame clones only, minus some. Among about 140,000 clones listed, around 63% were seen once. V lost 5 bases and J lost 2; bases outside the gene matches: 4. The CDR3 totals 15 residues. Germline V gene data show CDR1 as SGHTA and CDR2 as FQGTGA. The sample taken for sequencing was PBMCs. The V call is TRBV7-3, the J call TRBJ1-3, with TRBD1 identical over 9 bases. The source is a human donor in good health. In DNA form, the CDR3 reads TGTGCCAGCAGCGAGGGGACAGGGACTGGAAACACCATATATTTT. This sequence encodes CASSEGTGTGNTIYF.